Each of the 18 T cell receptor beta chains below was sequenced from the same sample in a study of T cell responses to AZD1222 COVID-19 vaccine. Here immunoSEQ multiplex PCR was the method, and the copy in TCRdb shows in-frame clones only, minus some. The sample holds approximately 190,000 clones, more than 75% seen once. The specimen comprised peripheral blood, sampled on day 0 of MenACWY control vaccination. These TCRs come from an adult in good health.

CDR3 residues: CASSLAGRTYEQYF. DNA for the CDR3: TGCGCCAGCAGCTTGGCGGGTAGGACCTACGAGCAGTACTTC. This sequence joins TRBV5-1 and TRBJ2-7; D is uncertain. Germline V gives CDR1 SGHRS, CDR2 YFSETQ. The CDR3 length is 14 residues. The ends were cut back, 0 bases at V and 2 bases at J, with 9 bases in the middle.

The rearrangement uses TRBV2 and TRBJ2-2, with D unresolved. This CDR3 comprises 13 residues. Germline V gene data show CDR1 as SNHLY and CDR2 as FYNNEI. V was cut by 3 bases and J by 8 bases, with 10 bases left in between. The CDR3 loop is CASSESMMGELFF. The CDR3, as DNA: TGTGCCAGCAGTGAGTCGATGATGGGGGAGCTGTTTTTT. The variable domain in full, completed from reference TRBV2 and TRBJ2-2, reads EPEVTQTPSHQVTQMGQEVILRCVPISNHLYFYWYRQILGQKVEFLVSFYNNEISEKSEIFDDQFSVERPDGSNFTLKIRSTKLEDSAMYFCASSESMMGELFFGEGSRLTVL.

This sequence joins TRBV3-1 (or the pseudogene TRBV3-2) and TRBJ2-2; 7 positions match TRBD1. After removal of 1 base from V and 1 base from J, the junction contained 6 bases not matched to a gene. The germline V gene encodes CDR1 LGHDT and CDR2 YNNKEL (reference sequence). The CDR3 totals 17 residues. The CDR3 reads CASSQAAQGKNTGELFF. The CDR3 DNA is TGTGCCAGCAGCCAAGCGGCACAGGGGAAGAACACCGGGGAGCTGTTTTTT.

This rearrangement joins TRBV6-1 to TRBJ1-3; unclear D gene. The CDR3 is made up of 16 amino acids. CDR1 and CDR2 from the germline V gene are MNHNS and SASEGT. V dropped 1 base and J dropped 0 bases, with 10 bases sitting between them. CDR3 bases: TGTGCCAGCAGTGAAGAGTGGGCCAACTCTGGAAACACCATATATTTT. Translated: CASSEEWANSGNTIYF.

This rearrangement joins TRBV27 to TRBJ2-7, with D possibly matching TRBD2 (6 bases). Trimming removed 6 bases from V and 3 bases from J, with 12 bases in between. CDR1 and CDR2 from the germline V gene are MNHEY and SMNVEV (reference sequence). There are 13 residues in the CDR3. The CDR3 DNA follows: TGTGCCAGCAGGAGAGGGACTGGCTACGAGCAGTACTTC. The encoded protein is CASRRGTGYEQYF.

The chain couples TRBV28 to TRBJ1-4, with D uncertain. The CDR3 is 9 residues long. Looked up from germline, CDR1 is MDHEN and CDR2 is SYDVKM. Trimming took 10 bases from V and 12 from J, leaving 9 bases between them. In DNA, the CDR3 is TGTGCCACTCCGCTTGAACTGTTTTTT. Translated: CATPLELFF.

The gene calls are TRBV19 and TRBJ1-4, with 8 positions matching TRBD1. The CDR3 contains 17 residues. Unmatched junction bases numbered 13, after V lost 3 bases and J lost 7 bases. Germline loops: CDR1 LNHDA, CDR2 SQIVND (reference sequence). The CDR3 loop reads CASSIRAQDREGEKLFF. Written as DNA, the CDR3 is TGTGCCAGTAGTATTCGTGCCCAGGACAGGGAAGGTGAAAAACTGTTTTTT.

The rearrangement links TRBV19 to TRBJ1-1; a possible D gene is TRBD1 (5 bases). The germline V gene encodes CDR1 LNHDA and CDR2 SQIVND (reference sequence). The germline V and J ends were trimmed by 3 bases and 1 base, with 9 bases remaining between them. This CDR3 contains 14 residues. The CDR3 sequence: CASSMVGTNTEAFF. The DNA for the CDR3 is TGTGCCAGTAGTATGGTAGGGACGAACACTGAAGCTTTCTTT.

The CDR3 nucleotides are TGTGCCAGCAGCCGGGACAGGGGGCGCGGGAACACTGAAGCTTTCTTT. Translation gives CASSRDRGRGNTEAFF. This chain links TRBV7-2 with TRBJ1-1; 12 bases map to TRBD1. V lost 5 bases and J lost 1; bases outside the gene matches: 5. The CDR3 totals 16 residues. CDR1 and CDR2 from the germline V gene are SGHTA and FQGNSA.

CDR3 sequence reads: CASALEETQYF. CDR3 DNA sequence: TGTGCCAGCGCATTAGAAGAGACCCAGTACTTC. The rearrangement uses TRBV3-1 (or the pseudogene TRBV3-2) and TRBJ2-5; D is unclear. This CDR3 comprises 11 residues. Per germline, CDR1 LGHDT and CDR2 YNNKEL (reference sequence). The ends were cut back, 8 bases at V and 3 bases at J, with 7 bases in the middle.

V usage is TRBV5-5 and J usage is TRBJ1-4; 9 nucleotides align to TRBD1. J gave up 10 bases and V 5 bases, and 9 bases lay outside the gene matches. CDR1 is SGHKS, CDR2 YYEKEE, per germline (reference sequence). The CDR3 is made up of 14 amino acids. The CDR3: CASSHRGPERKLFF. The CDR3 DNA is TGTGCCAGCAGTCACAGGGGGCCTGAGAGAAAACTGTTTTTT.

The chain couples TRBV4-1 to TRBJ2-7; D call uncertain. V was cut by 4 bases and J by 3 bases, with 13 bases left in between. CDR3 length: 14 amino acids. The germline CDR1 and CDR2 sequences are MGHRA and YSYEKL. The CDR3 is CASSRIAGIYEQYF. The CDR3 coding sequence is TGCGCCAGCAGCCGTATTGCCGGCATCTACGAGCAGTACTTC.

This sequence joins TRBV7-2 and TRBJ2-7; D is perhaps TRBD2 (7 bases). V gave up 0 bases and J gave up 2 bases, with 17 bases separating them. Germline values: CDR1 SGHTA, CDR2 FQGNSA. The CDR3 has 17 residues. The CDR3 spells CASSLAAGAGGTYEQYF. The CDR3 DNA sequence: TGTGCCAGCAGCTTAGCCGCGGGGGCGGGTGGGACCTACGAGCAGTACTTC.

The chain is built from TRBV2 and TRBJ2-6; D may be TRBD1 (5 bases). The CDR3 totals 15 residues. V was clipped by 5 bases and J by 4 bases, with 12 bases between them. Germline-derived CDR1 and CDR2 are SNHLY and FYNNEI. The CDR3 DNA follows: TGTGCCAGCAGTCCGGACATCGCCGGGGCCAACGTCCTGACTTTC. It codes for CASSPDIAGANVLTF.

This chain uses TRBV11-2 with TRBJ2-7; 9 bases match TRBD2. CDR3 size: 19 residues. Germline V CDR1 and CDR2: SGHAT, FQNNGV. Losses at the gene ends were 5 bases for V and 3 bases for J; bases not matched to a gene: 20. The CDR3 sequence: CASSLTSVAGVREHYEQYF. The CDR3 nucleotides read TGTGCCAGCAGCCTCACGTCGGTAGCGGGAGTAAGGGAACACTACGAGCAGTACTTC.

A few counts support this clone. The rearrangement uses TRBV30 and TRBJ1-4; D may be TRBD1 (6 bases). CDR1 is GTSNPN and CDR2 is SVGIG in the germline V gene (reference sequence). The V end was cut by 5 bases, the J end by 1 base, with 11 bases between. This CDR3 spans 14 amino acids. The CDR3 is CAWSQGGTNEKLFF. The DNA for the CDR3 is TGTGCCTGGTCACAGGGAGGAACTAATGAAAAACTGTTTTTT.

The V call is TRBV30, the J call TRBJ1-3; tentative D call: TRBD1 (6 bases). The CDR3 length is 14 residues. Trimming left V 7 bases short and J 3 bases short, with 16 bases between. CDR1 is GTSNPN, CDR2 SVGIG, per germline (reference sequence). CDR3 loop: CASSAGTIGNTIYF. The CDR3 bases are TGTGCCTCCAGTGCAGGGACAATTGGAAACACCATATATTTT.

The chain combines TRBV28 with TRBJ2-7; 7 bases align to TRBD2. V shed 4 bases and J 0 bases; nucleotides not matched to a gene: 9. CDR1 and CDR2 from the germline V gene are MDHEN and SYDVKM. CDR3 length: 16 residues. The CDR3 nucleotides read TGTGCCAGCAGTTCCCCGCCTAGCGGAGTCTCCTACGAGCAGTACTTC. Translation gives CASSSPPSGVSYEQYF.